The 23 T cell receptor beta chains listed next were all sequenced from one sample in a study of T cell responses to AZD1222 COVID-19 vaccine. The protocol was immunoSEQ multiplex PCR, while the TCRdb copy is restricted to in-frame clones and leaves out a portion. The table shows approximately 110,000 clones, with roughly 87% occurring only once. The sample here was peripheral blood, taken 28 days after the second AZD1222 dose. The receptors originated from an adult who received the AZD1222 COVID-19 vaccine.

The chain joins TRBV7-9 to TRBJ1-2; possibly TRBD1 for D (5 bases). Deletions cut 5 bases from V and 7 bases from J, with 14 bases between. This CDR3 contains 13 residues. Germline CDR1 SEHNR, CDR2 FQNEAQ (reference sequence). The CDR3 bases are TGTGCCAGCAGCCCCTTTTCGGGACGTGGCTACACCTTC. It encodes CASSPFSGRGYTF.

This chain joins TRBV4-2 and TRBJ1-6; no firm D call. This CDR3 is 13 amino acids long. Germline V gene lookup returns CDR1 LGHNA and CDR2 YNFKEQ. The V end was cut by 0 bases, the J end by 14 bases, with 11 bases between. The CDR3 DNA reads TGTGCCAGCAGCCAAGATTTCAGTAATGCCCTCCACTTT. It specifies CASSQDFSNALHF.

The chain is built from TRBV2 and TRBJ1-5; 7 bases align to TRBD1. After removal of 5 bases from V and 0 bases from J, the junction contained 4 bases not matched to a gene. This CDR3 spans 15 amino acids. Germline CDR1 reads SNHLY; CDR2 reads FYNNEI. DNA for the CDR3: TGTGCCAGCAGTTGGACAGGAATTAGCAATCAGCCCCAGCATTTT. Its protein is CASSWTGISNQPQHF.

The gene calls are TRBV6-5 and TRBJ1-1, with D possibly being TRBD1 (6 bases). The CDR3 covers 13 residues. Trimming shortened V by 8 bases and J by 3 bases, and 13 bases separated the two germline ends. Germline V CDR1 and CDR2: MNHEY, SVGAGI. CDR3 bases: TGTGCCAGCCGTCCACAGGGTTACACTGAAGCTTTCTTT. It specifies CASRPQGYTEAFF.

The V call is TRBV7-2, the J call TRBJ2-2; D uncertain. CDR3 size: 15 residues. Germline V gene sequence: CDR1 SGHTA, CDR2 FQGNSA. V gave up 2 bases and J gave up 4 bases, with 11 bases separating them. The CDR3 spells CASSLMTRGTGELFF. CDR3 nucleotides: TGTGCCAGCAGCTTAATGACACGCGGCACCGGGGAGCTGTTTTTT.

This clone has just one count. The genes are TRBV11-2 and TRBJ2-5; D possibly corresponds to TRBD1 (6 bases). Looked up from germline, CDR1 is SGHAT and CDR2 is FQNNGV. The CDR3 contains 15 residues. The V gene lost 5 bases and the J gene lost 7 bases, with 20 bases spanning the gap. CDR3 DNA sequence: TGTGCCAGCAGCCCAGGGGACCCCCGCTGGGGGACCCAGTACTTC. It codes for CASSPGDPRWGTQYF.

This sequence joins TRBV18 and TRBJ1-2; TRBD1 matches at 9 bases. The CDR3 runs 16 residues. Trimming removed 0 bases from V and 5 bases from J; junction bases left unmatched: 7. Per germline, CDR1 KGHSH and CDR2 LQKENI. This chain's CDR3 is CASSPPPGQGDYGYTF. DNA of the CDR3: TGTGCCAGCTCACCACCCCCGGGACAGGGTGATTATGGCTACACCTTC.

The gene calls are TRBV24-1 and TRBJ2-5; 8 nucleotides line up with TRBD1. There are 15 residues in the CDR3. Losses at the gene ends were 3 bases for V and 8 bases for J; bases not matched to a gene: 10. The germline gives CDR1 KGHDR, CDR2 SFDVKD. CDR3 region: CATSDIRQGQATQYF. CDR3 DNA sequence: TGTGCCACCAGTGATATAAGACAGGGGCAAGCAACCCAGTACTTC.

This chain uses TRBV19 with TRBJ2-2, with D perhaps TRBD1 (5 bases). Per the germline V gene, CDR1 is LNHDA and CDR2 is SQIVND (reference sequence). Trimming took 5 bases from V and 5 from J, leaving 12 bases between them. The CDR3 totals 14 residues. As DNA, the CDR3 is TGTGCCAGTAGTTGGGGCCCAGGGACCGGGGAGCTGTTTTTT. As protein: CASSWGPGTGELFF.

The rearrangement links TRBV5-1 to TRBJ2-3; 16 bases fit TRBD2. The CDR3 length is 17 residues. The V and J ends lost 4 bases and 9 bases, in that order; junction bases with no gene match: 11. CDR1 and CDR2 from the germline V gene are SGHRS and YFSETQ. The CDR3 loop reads CASSLGSGTSGRGTQYF. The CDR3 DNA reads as TGCGCCAGCAGCCTGGGATCCGGGACTAGCGGGAGGGGGACGCAGTATTTT.

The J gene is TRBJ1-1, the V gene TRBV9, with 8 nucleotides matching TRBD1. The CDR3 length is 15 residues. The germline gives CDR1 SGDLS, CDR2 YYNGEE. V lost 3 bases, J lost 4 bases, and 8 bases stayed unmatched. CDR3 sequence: CASSAQGQGSTEAFF. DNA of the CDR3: TGTGCCAGCAGCGCCCAAGGACAGGGATCCACTGAAGCTTTCTTT. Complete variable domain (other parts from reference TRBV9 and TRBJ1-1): DSGVTQTPKHLITATGQRVTLRCSPRSGDLSVYWYQQSLDQGLQFLIQYYNGEERAKGNILERFSAQQFPDLHSELNLSSLELGDSALYFCASSAQGQGSTEAFFGQGTRLTVV.

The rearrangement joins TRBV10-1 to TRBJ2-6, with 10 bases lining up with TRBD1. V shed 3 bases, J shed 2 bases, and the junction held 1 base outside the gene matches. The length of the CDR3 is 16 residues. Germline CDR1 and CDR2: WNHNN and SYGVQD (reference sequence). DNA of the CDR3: TGCGCCAGCAGTGACGGGACAGGGGCTGGGGCCAACGTCCTGACTTTC. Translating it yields CASSDGTGAGANVLTF.

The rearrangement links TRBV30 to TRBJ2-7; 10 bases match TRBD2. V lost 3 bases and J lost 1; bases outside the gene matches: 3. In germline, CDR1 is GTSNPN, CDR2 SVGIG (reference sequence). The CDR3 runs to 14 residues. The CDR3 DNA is TGTGCCTGGAGGGAAGCGGGAGGGTCCTACGAGCAGTACTTC. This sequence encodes CAWREAGGSYEQYF. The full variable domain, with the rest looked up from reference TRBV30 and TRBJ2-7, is SQTIHQWPATLVQPVGSPLSLECTVEGTSNPNLYWYRQAAGRGLQLLFYSVGIGQISSEVPQNLSASRPQDRQFILSSKKLLLSDSGFYLCAWREAGGSYEQYFGPGTRLTVT.

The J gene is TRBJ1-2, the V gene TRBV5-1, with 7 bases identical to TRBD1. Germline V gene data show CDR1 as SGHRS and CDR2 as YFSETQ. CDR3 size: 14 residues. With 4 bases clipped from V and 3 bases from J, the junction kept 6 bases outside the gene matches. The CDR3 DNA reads TGCGCCAGCAGCATAGACGGACAGGACTATGGCTACACCTTC. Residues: CASSIDGQDYGYTF.

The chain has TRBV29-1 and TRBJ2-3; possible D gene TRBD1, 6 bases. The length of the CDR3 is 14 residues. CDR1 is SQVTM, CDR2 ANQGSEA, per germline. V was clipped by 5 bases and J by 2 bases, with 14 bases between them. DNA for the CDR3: TGCAGCGTTCCATTCCCGGGACACACAGATACGCAGTATTTT. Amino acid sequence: CSVPFPGHTDTQYF.

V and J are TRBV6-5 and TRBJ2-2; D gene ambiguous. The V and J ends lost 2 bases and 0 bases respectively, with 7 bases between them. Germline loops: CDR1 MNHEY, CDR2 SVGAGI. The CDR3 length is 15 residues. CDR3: CASSYDHPNTGELFF. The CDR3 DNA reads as TGTGCCAGCAGTTACGATCACCCGAACACCGGGGAGCTGTTTTTT.

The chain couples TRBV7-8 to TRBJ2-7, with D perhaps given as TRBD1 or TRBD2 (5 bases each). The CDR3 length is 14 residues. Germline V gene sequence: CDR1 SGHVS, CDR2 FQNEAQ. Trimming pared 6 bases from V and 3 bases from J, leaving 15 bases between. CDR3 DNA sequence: TGTGCCAGCAGACCTCCCGGGACCTACTACGAGCAGTACTTC. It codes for CASRPPGTYYEQYF.

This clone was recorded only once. CDR3 DNA: TGTGCCTGGACCGGTACTTATGCTGGGCAGTTCTTC. Amino acids: CAWTGTYAGQFF. The rearrangement links TRBV30 to TRBJ2-1; D remains ambiguous. There are 12 residues in the CDR3. The germline V gene encodes CDR1 GTSNPN and CDR2 SVGIG (reference sequence). The V end was cut by 4 bases, the J end by 12 bases, with 16 bases between.

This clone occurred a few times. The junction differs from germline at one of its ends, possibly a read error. CDR3 DNA: TGTGCCATCAGTGAGTCGATTTATACAGAGCCCTCCAATTTT. The encoded protein is CAISESIYTEPSNF. The chain carries TRBV10-3 and TRBJ1-3, with D unresolved. The V gene's germline CDR1 is ENHRY and CDR2 SYGVKD. The CDR3 spans 14 residues.

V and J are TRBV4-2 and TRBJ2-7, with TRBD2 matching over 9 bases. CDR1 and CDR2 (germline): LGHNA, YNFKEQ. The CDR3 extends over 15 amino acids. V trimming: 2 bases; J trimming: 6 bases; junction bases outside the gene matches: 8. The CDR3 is CASSQSGTSFREQYF. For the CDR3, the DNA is TGTGCCAGCAGCCAAAGCGGGACTAGCTTCCGCGAGCAGTACTTC.

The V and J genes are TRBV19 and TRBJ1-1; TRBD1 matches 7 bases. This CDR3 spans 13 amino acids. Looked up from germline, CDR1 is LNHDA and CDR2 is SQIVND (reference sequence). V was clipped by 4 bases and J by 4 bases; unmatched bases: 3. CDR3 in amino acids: CASSNRGGTEAFF. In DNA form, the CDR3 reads TGTGCCAGTAGTAACAGGGGCGGCACTGAAGCTTTCTTT.

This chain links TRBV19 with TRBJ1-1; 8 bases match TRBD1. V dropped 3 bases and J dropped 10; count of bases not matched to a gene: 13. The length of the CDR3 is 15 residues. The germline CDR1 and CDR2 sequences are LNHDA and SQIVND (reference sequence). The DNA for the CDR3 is TGTGCCAGTAGTATCGGGCAGGGGGCTGCTCTGAGAGCTTTCTTT. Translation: CASSIGQGAALRAFF.

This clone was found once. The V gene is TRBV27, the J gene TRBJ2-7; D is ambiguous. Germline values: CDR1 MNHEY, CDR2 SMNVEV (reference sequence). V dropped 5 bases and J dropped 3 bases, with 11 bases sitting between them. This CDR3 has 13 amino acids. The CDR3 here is CASSQRWGYEQYF. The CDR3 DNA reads TGTGCCAGCAGTCAAAGATGGGGCTACGAGCAGTACTTC.